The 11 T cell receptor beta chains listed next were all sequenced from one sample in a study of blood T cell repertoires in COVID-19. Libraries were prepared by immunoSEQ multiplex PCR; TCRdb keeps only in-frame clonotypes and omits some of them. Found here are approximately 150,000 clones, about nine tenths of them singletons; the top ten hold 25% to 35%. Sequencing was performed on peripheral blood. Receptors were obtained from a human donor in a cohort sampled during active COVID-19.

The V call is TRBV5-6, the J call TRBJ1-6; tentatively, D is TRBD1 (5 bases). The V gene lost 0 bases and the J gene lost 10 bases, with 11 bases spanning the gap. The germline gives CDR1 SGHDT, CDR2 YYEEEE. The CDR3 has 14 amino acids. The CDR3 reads CASSLGRVGSPLHF. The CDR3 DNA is TGTGCCAGCAGCTTGGGCAGGGTAGGATCACCCCTCCACTTT.

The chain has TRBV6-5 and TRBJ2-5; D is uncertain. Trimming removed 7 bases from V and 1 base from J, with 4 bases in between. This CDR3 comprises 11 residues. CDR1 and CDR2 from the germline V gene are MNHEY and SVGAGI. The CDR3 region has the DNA TGTGCCAGCACCCTCCAAGAGACCCAGTACTTC. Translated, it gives CASTLQETQYF.

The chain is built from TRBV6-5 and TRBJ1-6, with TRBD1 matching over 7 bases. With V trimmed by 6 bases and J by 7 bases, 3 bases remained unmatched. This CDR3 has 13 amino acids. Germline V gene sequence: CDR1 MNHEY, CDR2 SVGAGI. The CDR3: CASSRDSNSPLHF. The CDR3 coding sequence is TGTGCCAGCAGCCGGGACAGCAATTCACCCCTCCACTTT.

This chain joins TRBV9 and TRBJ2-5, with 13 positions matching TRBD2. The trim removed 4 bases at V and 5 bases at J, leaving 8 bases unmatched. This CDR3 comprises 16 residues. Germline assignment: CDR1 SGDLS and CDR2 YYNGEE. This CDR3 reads CASSPGTSGVMETQYF. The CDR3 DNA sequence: TGTGCCAGCAGCCCTGGGACTAGCGGGGTGATGGAGACCCAGTACTTC.

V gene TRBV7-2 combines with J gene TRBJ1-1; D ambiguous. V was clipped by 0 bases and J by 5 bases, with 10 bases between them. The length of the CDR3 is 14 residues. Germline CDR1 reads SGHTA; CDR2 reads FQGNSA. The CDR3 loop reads CASSLAGPGTEAFF. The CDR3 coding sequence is TGTGCCAGCAGCTTAGCGGGCCCTGGGACTGAAGCTTTCTTT.

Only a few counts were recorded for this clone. The CDR3 sequence: CASRMSPSGHYGYTF. The CDR3 DNA follows: TGTGCCAGCAGAATGAGCCCTTCTGGGCACTATGGCTACACCTTC. The V and J genes are TRBV4-2 and TRBJ1-2; D gene ambiguous. Germline V gives CDR1 LGHNA, CDR2 YNFKEQ. The CDR3 consists of 15 residues. V was cut by 6 bases and J by 3 bases, with 17 bases left in between.

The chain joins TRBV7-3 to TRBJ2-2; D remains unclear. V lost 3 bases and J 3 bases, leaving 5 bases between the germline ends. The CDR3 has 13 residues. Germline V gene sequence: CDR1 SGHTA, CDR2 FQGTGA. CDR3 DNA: TGTGCCAGCAGCTTGAGTGACACCGGGGAGCTGTTTTTT. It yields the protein CASSLSDTGELFF.

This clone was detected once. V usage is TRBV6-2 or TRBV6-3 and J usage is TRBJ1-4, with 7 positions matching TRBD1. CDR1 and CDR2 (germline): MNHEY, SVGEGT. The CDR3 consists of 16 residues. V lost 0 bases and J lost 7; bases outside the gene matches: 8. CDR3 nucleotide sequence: TGTGCCAGCAGTTACTCCGGGCGAGGGGGCGGTGAAAAACTGTTTTTT. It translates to CASSYSGRGGGEKLFF.

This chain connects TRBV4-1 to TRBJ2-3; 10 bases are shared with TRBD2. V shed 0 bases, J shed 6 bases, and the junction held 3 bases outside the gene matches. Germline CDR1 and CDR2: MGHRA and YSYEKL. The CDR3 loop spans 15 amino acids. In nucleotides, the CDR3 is TGCGCCAGCAGCCAAGAAGGACTAGCGGTCGATACGCAGTATTTT. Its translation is CASSQEGLAVDTQYF.

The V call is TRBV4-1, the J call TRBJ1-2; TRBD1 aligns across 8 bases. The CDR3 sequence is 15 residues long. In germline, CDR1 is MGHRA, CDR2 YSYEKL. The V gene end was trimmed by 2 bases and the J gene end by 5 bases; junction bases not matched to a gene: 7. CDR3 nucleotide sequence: TGCGCCAGCAGCCAATATGGCAGGGGGCGTTATGGCTACACCTTC. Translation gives CASSQYGRGRYGYTF.

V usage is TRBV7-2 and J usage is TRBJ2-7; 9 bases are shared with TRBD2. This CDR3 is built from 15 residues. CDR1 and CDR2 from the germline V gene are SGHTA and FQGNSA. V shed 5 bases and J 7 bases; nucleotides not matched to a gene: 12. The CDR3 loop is CASSPFSGGLLEQYF. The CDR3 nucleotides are TGTGCCAGCAGCCCGTTTAGCGGGGGATTATTGGAGCAGTACTTC.